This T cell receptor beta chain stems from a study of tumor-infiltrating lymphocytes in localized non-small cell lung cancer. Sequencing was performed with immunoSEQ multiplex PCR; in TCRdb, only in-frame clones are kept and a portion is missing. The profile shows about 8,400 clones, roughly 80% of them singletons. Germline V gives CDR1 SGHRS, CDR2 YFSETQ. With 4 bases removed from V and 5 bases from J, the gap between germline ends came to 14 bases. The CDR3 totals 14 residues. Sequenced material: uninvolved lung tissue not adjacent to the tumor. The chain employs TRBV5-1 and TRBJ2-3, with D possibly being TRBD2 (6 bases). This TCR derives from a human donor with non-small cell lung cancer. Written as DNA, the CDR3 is TGCGCCAGCAGCGGCGGGACTCGAGTAGATACGCAGTATTTT. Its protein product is CASSGGTRVDTQYF.